This T cell receptor beta chain appears in the sequencing data of a study of neurological immune-mediated disorders. CDR1 and CDR2 from the germline V gene are MNHEY and SVGAGI. The CDR3 extends over 15 amino acids. From the 5' RACE reads, TCRdb called clonotypes with MiXCR, one entry per CDR3 protein. The top ten hold approximately 7.1% of the sample, which has 50,000 or so distinct CDR3 sequences, over 3.5% seen once. This clonotype was counted ten times or more. This may come from a read error, since a much larger clone is one base off. Sample: PBMCs. This clonotype was obtained from a man aged 55-75 years with multiple sclerosis. The chain employs TRBV6-5 and TRBJ2-6; D is perhaps TRBD1 (5 bases). The CDR3 DNA is TGTGCTACCACCCTTCGGGCTTCTGGGGCCAAAGTCCTGACTTTC. Translated, it gives CATTLRASGAKVLTF.